The rows below give T cell receptor beta chains drawn from one sample of a study of naive and memory T cell subsets. TCRdb passed the UMI-ligation and nested PCR reads through MiXCR, listing each CDR3 protein once. The data show 130,000 to 150,000 distinct CDR3 sequences, with around 15% seen just once and more than 0.13% held by the top ten. The sequenced sample consisted of naive CD4+ T cells from blood. The receptors were gathered from a human donor in good health. The conserved cysteine and the conserved F or W are not part of the CDR3 here. Size tells how often a clone was seen (once, few, many) or the class of an expanded clone, and some rows leave it out.

clone size: NA
V gene: TRBV10-3
CDR3 protein: ASREWTANTGELF

clone size: NA
V gene: TRBV28
CDR3 protein: ASSSASVLGGSEQY

clone size: NA
V gene: TRBV5-1
CDR3 protein: ASSLVLAGANEQF

clone size: NA
V gene: TRBV18
CDR3 protein: ASSPPERTNEQF

clone size: few
V gene: TRBV2
CDR3 protein: ASRPDRANGPQH

clone size: NA
V gene: TRBV27
CDR3 protein: ASSFTKGNSPLH

clone size: NA
V gene: TRBV5-1
CDR3 protein: ASSYRYRDSGGRSYEQY

clone size: few
V gene: TRBV20-1
CDR3 protein: SAPASGSPTDTQY

clone size: few
V gene: TRBV6-1
CDR3 protein: ASRGQGTEAF

clone size: NA
V gene: TRBV5-1
CDR3 protein: ASSRSDRTVYGYT

clone size: NA
V gene: TRBV24-1
CDR3 protein: ATSDWGGSTDTQY

clone size: few
V gene: TRBV5-5
CDR3 protein: ASSLGRQGWMVGETQY

clone size: few
V gene: TRBV27
CDR3 protein: ASSSQREGPDTQY

clone size: NA
V gene: TRBV29-1
CDR3 protein: SVTGTNTEAF